One T cell receptor beta chain is described in this entry. Its target is not known. This entry belongs to a study of T cell repertoires in cytomegalovirus infection. Background on the study: Recently identified HLA-C-restricted CMV epitopes and well-studied HLA-B-restricted CMV epitopes were used by the study. Indicated by public TCR beta signatures were CMV infection and matching HLA type.

CDR1 is SQVTM and CDR2 is ANQGSEA in the germline V gene. The CDR3 contains 13 residues. The germline V and J ends were trimmed by 3 bases and 5 bases, with 13 bases remaining between them. TCRdb reprocessed the reads via MiXCR and lists one record per CDR3 protein. The data hold about 770,000 distinct CDR3 sequences, with roughly 29% observed a single time. Study-level findings and limits: There were HLA-C-restricted CMV-specific TCR beta clonotypes dominating the ex vivo response.

This sequence was found in a human donor in good health (CMV status not recorded). Some clones in this sample may be carry-over from other donors' samples. The sample was cultured CD8+ T cells from PBMCs, taken from culture after CMV antigen stimulation. J is TRBJ2-5 and V is TRBV29-1, with D perhaps TRBD1 or TRBD2 (6 bases each). CDR3 sequence reads: CSVDAGEEETQYF. CDR3 bases: TGCAGCGTTGATGCAGGGGAGGAGGAGACCCAGTACTTC.